This note documents a single T cell receptor beta chain sequence. The antigen remains undetermined. V lost 4 bases and J lost 6, with 12 bases in between. Germline-derived CDR1 and CDR2 are MDHEN and SYDVKM. This CDR3 region has 14 residues. The entry originates in a study of OX40 agonist ivuxolimab in advanced cancers. Looking at the study overall: Three partial responders included one hepatocellular carcinoma patient and two cutaneous melanoma patients. Study results and limitations: Clonal expansion from baseline to week 6 occurred in both CD4+ and CD8+ T cells. Researchers did not establish what antigens the expanded peripheral T cells target.

Here immunoSEQ multiplex PCR was the method, and the copy in TCRdb shows in-frame clones only, minus some. This table holds approximately 52,000 clones, roughly 80% found once. Enrollment shut out patients with autoimmune disease history or systemic immunosuppression. The gene calls are TRBV28 and TRBJ1-4; D is perhaps TRBD1 (5 bases). The sample here was CD4+ or CD8+ T cells sorted from blood, taken in a trial of the OX40 agonist ivuxolimab. The origin of this receptor is an adult with an advanced solid tumor such as melanoma, head and neck, liver or kidney cancer. The CDR3 sequence: CASSSPGLDEKLFF. For the CDR3, the DNA is TGTGCCAGCAGTTCCCCAGGGTTGGATGAAAAACTGTTTTTT. Full variable domain (missing parts from reference TRBV28 and TRBJ1-4): DVKVTQSSRYLVKRTGEKVFLECVQDMDHENMFWYRQDPGLGLRLIYFSYDVKMKEKGDIPEGYSVSREKKERFSLILESASTNQTSMYLCASSSPGLDEKLFFGSGTQLSVL.